This is a list of T cell receptor beta chains from one sample in a study of cytomegalovirus exposure and HLA in healthy donors. The table came from immunoSEQ multiplex PCR; TCRdb's copy has only in-frame clones and leaves some out. In the table there are 59,000 or so clones, about 91% of which are singletons. The specimen was PBMCs. The origin of the receptors is a woman aged 18 to 35 in good health and CMV-seronegative. Both conserved end residues are part of each CDR3. D genes are given only for firm matches. The size field is filled for only some rows; it gives once, few, many or a size class.

TGTGCCAGCAGCCGAGGAGGGGGGGCCGACTCTGGAAACACCATATATTTT | CASSRGGGADSGNTIYF | TRBV7-6 | few | . | TRBJ1-3
TGTGCCAGCAGTACTCCTGGGGGCAGCGACGAGCAGTACTTC | CASSTPGGSDEQYF | TRBV28 | . | . | TRBJ2-7
TGTGCCATCAGTGACAGGCAAACCCTATACGAGCAGTACTTC | CAISDRQTLYEQYF | TRBV10-3 | . | . | TRBJ2-7
TGTGCCAGCAGTTACGACGGGGGGCACACCGGGGAGCTGTTTTTT | CASSYDGGHTGELFF | TRBV6-5 | . | . | TRBJ2-2
TGTGCCAGCAGCTTAAGGGCGGGGAGGTTCACAGATACGCAGTATTTT | CASSLRAGRFTDTQYF | TRBV7-6 | . | . | TRBJ2-3
TGTGCCAGCAGCCCCAGGATGCGGATTAGCGGGAGCTCCTACAATGAGCAGTTCTTC | CASSPRMRISGSSYNEQFF | TRBV7-2 | . | TRBD2 | TRBJ2-1
TGTGCCAGCAGCGTAGGGGGTAGCGGGGCCTACGAGCAGTACTTC | CASSVGGSGAYEQYF | TRBV9 | . | TRBD2 | TRBJ2-7
TGTGCCAGCAACGAACGGGGGGGACTAATCACCGGGGAGCTGTTTTTT | CASNERGGLITGELFF | TRBV7-8 | . | TRBD2 | TRBJ2-2
TGCGCCAGCAGCCCTGACAGGGGACCTGAAGCTTTCTTT | CASSPDRGPEAFF | TRBV5-1 | . | TRBD1 | TRBJ1-1
TGTGCCAGCTCACCAGCCGGGAGCTACGAGCAGTACTTC | CASSPAGSYEQYF | TRBV18 | . | . | TRBJ2-7
TGTGCCAGTTCCATCGGGGTTCTTGGGCAGTTCTTC | CASSIGVLGQFF | TRBV7-9 | . | . | TRBJ2-1
TGCGCCAGCAGCTTGGGGAGTGGCTCCTACAATGAGCAGTTCTTC | CASSLGSGSYNEQFF | TRBV5-1 | . | . | TRBJ2-1
TGTGCCAGCAGCGTAGCGCCCGAGACTTCCTACAATGAGCAGTTCTTC | CASSVAPETSYNEQFF | TRBV9 | . | . | TRBJ2-1
TGCGCCAGCAGTCCGACAGGGAATTCACCCCTCCACTTT | CASSPTGNSPLHF | TRBV10-1 | once | TRBD1 | TRBJ1-6
TGTGCCAGCAGCGTAGGAGCCCCTAGCACAGATACGCAGTATTTT | CASSVGAPSTDTQYF | TRBV9 | . | . | TRBJ2-3
TGTGCCAGCAGTTACTCTCGGACTAGCCAAGAGACCCAGTACTTC | CASSYSRTSQETQYF | TRBV6-5 | . | TRBD2 | TRBJ2-5
TGTGCCAGCAGCCGGACTAGCGGGAGGATGAATGAGCAGTTCTTC | CASSRTSGRMNEQFF | TRBV7-2 | . | TRBD2 | TRBJ2-1
TGTGCCAGCAGCCCCAGACTGACAGGGAACTATGGCTACACCTTC | CASSPRLTGNYGYTF | TRBV7-9 | . | TRBD1 | TRBJ1-2
TGTGCCAGCAGAAGCCCGAAAATGGCTGGAAACACCATATATTTT | CASRSPKMAGNTIYF | TRBV6-5 | . | . | TRBJ1-3
TGTGCCAGCAGCCTCAACAGGGGTAATGAGCAGTTCTTC | CASSLNRGNEQFF | TRBV11-1 | . | TRBD1 | TRBJ2-1
TGTGCCATCAGTGGGACTAGCGGGAGCCCCGGGGAGCTGTTTTTT | CAISGTSGSPGELFF | TRBV10-3 | . | TRBD2 | TRBJ2-2
TGTGCCAGCAGTGACCTCAGGGGAACAGATACGCAGTATTTT | CASSDLRGTDTQYF | TRBV6-1 | . | . | TRBJ2-3
TGTGCCAGCAGCAGTCGGTCCTACGAGCAGTACTTC | CASSSRSYEQYF | TRBV7-8 | . | . | TRBJ2-7
TGTGCCAGCAGCCATCAGTCCACTAGCGGCACAGATACGCAGTATTTT | CASSHQSTSGTDTQYF | TRBV11-1 | . | TRBD2 | TRBJ2-3
TGTGCCAGCAAGGGTAGGGGCCACGAGCAGTACTTC | CASKGRGHEQYF | TRBV27 | . | . | TRBJ2-7
TGTGCCAGCAGTCCGGGGGTGGCCCAAGAGACCCAGTACTTC | CASSPGVAQETQYF | TRBV9 | . | . | TRBJ2-5
TGTGCCAGCAGCCTGAGTACGCTCCTCTACAATGAGCAGTTCTTC | CASSLSTLLYNEQFF | TRBV7-8 | . | . | TRBJ2-1
TGTGCCAGCACCCCCGGGGGGACTAGCGGTACCTACGAGCAGTACTTC | CASTPGGTSGTYEQYF | TRBV2 | . | TRBD2 | TRBJ2-7
TGTGCCAGCAGCTTAGCGACGACAGCCTACGAGCAGTACTTC | CASSLATTAYEQYF | TRBV7-8 | . | . | TRBJ2-7
TGTGCCCGAAGAAAGGGGGGGCAGCCGTGGGGCTACACCTTC | CARRKGGQPWGYTF | TRBV30 | . | . | TRBJ1-2
TGTGCCAGCAGCCAAGAGGTAGGGTGGAGGACTGAAGCTTTCTTT | CASSQEVGWRTEAFF | TRBV4-2 | . | . | TRBJ1-1
TGTGCCAGCAGCCAAGATTTTGGGGAGGGGGGGACTGAAGCTTTCTTT | CASSQDFGEGGTEAFF | TRBV4-2 | medium-sized | . | TRBJ1-1
TGTGCCAGCAGCTACCTAAAGAATGAGCAGTTCTTC | CASSYLKNEQFF | TRBV7-9 | . | . | TRBJ2-1